This entry describes one TCR beta chain. Per the original methods: From reference gene primer amplification, estimates of nucleated cell counts were derived. The method was immunoSEQ multiplex PCR; TCRdb's version includes in-frame clones alone and lacks a portion of them. V and J calls and clone size are as listed in that table; D and trimming were resolved from the DNA. The table shows 60,000 to 75,000 clones, with 70% to 90% occurring only once. These data originate in a study of blood T cell repertoires in COVID-19. Study background: The cDNA or gDNA used as material had been derived from T cells, B-cell-depleted T cells, or PBMCs.

CDR1 is SEHNR and CDR2 is FQNEAQ in the germline V gene (reference sequence). The CDR3 consists of 13 residues. The V segment lost 5 bases and the J segment 7 bases; nucleotides outside the gene matches: 6. Material: peripheral blood. The receptor was isolated from a woman at least 80 years old with acute or convalescent COVID-19. This rearrangement joins TRBV7-9 to TRBJ2-7; 9 nucleotides agree with TRBD1. The CDR3 DNA follows: TGTGCCAGCAGCGTAACAGGGGGCAGGGAGCAGTACTTC. This translates into CASSVTGGREQYF.